This record concerns one T cell receptor (beta chain) sequence. Its specific antigen is unknown. Per-base qualities were not stored, and no clone one base away is much larger. The time point label, read with the paper, signifies: late sampling 161 to 241 days after vaccination in a few convalescent patients. Positive SARS-CoV-2 PCR tests in the convalescent patients dated from March to December 2020, before Alpha, Beta and Delta variants emerged in the United States. PBMCs were separated from whole blood using Ficoll-Paque Plus gradient centrifugation and then either used fresh or cryopreserved at -140C. The sample is drawn from a study of vaccination and CD4 T cells after COVID-19 (dated by TCRdb to between 2021 and 2024). At the level of the whole study: SARS-CoV-2 positivity had been established in the convalescent patients by nasal swab PCR, and mild disease was recorded in roughly 9 of these patients and severe disease in one. The convalescent cohort included six males and four females, with two Hispanic individuals, seven Caucasians, two Asians and one multiracial person. Participants got two doses of the Pfizer-BioNTech BNT162b2 vaccine (n=8) or two doses of the Moderna mRNA-1273 vaccine (n=2). For three convalescent patients, samples were collected at an early post-vaccination timepoint (day 14) as well as at a late post-vaccination timepoint (days 161 to 241). Post-vaccine blood samples were obtained a median of approximately 74 days after the second vaccine dose, with a range of about 12 to 241 days. Post-COVID blood samples from convalescent patients were collected a median of around 110 days after diagnosis, with a range of roughly 35 to 161 days. In 10 COVID-19 convalescent patients and a few infection-naive healthy vaccine recipients, the spike-specific CD4+ TCR repertoire before mRNA vaccination was compared with the repertoire after mRNA vaccination. General findings and caveats noted by the study authors: Only a relatively small number of convalescent patients were included in the study, and early timepoints following natural infection were not analyzed. Among convalescent patients, a median roughly 90% of the SARS-CoV-2-reactive clones seen after vaccination appeared only after vaccination, which suggests priming specific to the vaccine. Of the vaccine-specific clones in convalescent patients, 304 of 307, or nearly all, reacted only to SARS-CoV-2 spike and did not cross-react with common cold coronaviruses. Although the median number of SARS-CoV-2-reactive clonotypes went up from some 23 after infection to 35 to 40 after vaccination, the increase was not significant.

Preparation of the library involved PCR. Data came from an Illumina iSeq 100. From the authors' description of their analysis: Non-productive sequences were removed, and CDR3s not starting with C, not ending with F or W, or shorter than 7 amino acids were discarded. Levenshtein distances (stringdist) and unrooted phylogenetic trees (ape) in R version 3.6.1 were used to assess CDR3 homology. TCRdb cleaned the public reads at Q25 with fastp, built clones with MiXCR and kept in-frame beta chains. Every CDR3 protein is listed once, alongside the most common genes and DNA of its rows. The V and J calls reflect TCRdb's pipeline rather than the authors' work. The sample table shows some 28,000 distinct CDR3 sequences, and roughly 50% are seen once. The ten largest clones represent about 5% of the sample. The sequence derives from a human donor who had recovered from COVID-19. The sample was CD4+ T cells from blood, taken about 7 months after SARS-CoV-2 vaccination.

Read as DNA, the sequence is TGTGCCAGCAGCTTGGGAGGCGGGGTGAACACTGAAGCTTTCTTT. This sequence encodes CASSLGGGVNTEAFF. The chain is assembled from TRBV7-9 and TRBJ1-1, with the D gene uncertain. Looking up the germline V gene (reference sequence) yields CDR1 SEHNR and CDR2 FQNEAQ. The germline ends are 11 bases apart after V is trimmed by 3 bases and J by 0 bases. The CDR3 runs 15 amino acids, cysteine and phenylalanine included. The CDR3 DNA has 45 bases and is translated from base 1.